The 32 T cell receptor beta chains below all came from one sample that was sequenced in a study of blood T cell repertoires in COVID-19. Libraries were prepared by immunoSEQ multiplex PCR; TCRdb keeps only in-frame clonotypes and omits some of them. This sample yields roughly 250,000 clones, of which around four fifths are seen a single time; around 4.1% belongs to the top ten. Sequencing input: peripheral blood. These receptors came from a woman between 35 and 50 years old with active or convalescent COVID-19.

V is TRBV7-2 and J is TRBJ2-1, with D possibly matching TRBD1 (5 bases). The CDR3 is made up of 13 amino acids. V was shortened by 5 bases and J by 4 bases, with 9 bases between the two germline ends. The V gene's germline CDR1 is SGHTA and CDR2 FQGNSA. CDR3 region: CASSVGPYNEQFF. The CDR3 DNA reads TGTGCCAGCAGCGTGGGGCCTTACAATGAGCAGTTCTTC.

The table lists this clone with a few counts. The CDR3, as DNA: TGTGCTAGTGGCTTCGATGGGCCAGACTATGGCTACACCTTC. Encoded protein: CASGFDGPDYGYTF. The J gene is TRBJ1-2, the V gene TRBV12-5; no reliable D call. V was trimmed by 6 bases and J by 3 bases, leaving 14 bases between them. The CDR3 length is 14 residues. Germline V gene sequence: CDR1 LGHNT, CDR2 FRNRAP. Together with reference TRBV12-5 and TRBJ1-2, the CDR3 gives the full variable domain: DARVTQTPRHKVTEMGQEVTMRCQPILGHNTVFWYRQTMMQGLELLAYFRNRAPLDDSGMPKDRFSAEMPDATLATLKIQPSEPRDSAVYFCASGFDGPDYGYTFGSGTRLTVV.

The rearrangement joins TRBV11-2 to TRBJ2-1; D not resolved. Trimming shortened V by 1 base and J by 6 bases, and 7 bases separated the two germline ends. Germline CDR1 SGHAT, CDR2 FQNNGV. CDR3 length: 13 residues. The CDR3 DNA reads TGTGCCAGCAGCTTAGTACAGTTCAATGAGCAGTTCTTC. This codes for CASSLVQFNEQFF.

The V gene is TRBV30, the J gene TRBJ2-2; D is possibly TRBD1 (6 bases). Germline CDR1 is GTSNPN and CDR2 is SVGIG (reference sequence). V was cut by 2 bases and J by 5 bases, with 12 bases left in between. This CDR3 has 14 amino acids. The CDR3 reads CAWSTGTVTGELFF. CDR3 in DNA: TGTGCCTGGAGTACAGGGACGGTGACCGGGGAGCTGTTTTTT.

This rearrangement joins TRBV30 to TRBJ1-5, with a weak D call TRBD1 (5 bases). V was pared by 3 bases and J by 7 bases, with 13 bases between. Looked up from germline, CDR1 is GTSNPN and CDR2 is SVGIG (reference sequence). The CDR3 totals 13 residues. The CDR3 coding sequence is TGTGCCTGGAGGGGGCAGTCTTCCCAGCCCCAGCATTTT. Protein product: CAWRGQSSQPQHF.

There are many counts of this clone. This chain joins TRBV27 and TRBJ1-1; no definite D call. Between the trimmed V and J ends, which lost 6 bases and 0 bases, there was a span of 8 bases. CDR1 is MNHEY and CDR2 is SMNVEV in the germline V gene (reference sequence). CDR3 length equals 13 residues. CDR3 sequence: CASSPSVNTEAFF. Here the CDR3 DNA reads TGTGCCAGCAGCCCCAGCGTGAACACTGAAGCTTTCTTT.

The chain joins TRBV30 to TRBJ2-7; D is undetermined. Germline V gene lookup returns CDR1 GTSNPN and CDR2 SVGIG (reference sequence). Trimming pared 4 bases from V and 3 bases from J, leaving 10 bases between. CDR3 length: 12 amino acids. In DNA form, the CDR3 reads TGTGCCTGGATGGGCAGGTTCTACGAGCAGTACTTC. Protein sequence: CAWMGRFYEQYF.

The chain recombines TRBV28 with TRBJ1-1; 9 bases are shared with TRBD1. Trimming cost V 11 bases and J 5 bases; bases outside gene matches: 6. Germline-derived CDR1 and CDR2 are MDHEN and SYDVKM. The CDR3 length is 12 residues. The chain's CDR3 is CAVTGGWTEAFF. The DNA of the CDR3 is TGTGCCGTCACAGGGGGCTGGACTGAAGCTTTCTTT. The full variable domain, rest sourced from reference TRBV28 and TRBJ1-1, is DVKVTQSSRYLVKRTGEKVFLECVQDMDHENMFWYRQDPGLGLRLIYFSYDVKMKEKGDIPEGYSVSREKKERFSLILESASTNQTSMYLCAVTGGWTEAFFGQGTRLTVV.

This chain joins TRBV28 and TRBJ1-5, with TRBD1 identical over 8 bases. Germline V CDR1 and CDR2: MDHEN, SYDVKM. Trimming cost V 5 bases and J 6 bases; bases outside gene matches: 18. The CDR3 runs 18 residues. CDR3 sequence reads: CASSPRGLRGKKGQPQHF. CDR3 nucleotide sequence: TGTGCCAGCAGTCCCAGGGGGCTACGGGGCAAGAAGGGTCAGCCCCAGCATTTT.

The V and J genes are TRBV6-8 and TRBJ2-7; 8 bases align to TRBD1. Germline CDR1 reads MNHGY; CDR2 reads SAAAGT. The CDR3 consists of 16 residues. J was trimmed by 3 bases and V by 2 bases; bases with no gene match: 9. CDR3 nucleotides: TGTGCCAGCAGTTACCCTGGACAGGGCAACTTCTACGAGCAGTACGTC. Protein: CASSYPGQGNFYEQYV.

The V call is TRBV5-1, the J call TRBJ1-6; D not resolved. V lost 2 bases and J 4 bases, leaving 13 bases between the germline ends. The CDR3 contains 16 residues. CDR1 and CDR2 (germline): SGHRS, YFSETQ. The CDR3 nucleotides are TGCGCCAGCAGCTTCCTCCTTGGGGAGTATAATTCACCCCTCCACTTT. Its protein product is CASSFLLGEYNSPLHF.

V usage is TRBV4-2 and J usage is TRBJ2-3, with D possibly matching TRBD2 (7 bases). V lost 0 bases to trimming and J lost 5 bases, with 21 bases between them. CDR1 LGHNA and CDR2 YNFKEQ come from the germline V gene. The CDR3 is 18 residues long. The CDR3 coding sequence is TGTGCCAGCAGCCAAGATCGTGTAGGGGGGGGCCTGGGAGATACGCAGTATTTT. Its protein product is CASSQDRVGGGLGDTQYF.

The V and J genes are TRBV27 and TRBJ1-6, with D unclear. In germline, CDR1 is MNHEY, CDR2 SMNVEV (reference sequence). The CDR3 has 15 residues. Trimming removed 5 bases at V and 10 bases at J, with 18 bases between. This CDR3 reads CASSALTIAKSPLHF. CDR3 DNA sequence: TGTGCCAGCAGTGCCCTTACCATAGCGAAGTCACCCCTCCACTTT.

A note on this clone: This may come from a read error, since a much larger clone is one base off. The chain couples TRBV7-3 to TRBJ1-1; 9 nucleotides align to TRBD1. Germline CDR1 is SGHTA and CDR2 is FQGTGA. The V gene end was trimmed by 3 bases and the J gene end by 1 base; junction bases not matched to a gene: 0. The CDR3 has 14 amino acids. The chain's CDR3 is CASSLDRGNTEAFF. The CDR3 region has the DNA TGTGCCAGCAGCTTGGACAGGGGGAACACTGAAGCTTTCTTT.

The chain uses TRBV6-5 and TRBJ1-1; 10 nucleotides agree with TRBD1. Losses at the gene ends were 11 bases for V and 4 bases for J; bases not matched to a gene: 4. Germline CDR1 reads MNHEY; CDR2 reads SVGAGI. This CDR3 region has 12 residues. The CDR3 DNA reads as TGTGCCGCCGGGACAGGGGTCACTGAAGCTTTCTTT. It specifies CAAGTGVTEAFF.

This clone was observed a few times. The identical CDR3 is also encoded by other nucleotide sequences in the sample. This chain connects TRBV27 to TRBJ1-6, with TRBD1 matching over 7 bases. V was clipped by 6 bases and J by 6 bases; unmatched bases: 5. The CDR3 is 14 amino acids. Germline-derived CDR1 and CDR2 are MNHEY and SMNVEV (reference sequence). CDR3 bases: TGTGCCAGCAGCCCCGGGACAGCTAATTCACCCCTCCACTTT. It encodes CASSPGTANSPLHF.

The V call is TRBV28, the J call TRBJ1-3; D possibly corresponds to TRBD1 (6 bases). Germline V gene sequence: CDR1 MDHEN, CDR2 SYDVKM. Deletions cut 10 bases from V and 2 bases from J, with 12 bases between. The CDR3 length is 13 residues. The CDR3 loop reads CATLQGTGNTIYF. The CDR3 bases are TGTGCCACCTTACAGGGTACTGGAAACACCATATATTTT.

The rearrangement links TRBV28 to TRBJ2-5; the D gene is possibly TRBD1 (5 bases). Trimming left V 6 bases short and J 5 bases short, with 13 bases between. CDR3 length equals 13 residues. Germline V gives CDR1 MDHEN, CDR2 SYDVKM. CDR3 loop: CASRLRVSETQYF. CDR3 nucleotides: TGTGCCAGCAGACTCAGGGTCTCGGAGACCCAGTACTTC. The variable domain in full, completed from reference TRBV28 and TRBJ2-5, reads DVKVTQSSRYLVKRTGEKVFLECVQDMDHENMFWYRQDPGLGLRLIYFSYDVKMKEKGDIPEGYSVSREKKERFSLILESASTNQTSMYLCASRLRVSETQYFGPGTRLLVL.

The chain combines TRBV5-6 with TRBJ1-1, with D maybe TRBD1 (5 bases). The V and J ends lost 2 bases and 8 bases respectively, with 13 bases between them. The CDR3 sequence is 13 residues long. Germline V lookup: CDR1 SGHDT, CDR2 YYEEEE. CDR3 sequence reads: CASSFGDWGEAFF. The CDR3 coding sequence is TGTGCCAGCAGCTTTGGGGACTGGGGAGAAGCTTTCTTT.

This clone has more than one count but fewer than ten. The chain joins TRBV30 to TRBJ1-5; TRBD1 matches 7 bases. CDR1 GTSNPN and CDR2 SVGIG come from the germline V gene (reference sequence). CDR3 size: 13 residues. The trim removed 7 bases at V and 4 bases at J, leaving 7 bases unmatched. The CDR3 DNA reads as TGTGCCTCCCCAAAACAGGGGAATCAGCCCCAGCATTTT. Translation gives CASPKQGNQPQHF.

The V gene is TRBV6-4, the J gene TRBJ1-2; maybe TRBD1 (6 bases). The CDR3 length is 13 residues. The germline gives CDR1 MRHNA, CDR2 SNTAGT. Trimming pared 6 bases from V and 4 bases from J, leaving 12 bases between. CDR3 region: CASSMGGGYGYTF. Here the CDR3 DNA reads TGTGCCAGCAGCATGGGAGGGGGCTATGGCTACACCTTC.

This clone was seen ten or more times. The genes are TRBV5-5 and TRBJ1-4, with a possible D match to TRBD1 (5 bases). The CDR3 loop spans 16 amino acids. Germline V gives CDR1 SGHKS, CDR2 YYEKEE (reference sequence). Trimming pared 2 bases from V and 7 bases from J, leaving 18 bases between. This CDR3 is CASSFSLGGDGEKLFF. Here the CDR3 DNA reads TGTGCCAGCAGCTTTTCCCTCGGGGGTGACGGTGAAAAACTGTTTTTT. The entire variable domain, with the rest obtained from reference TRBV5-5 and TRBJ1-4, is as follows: DAGVTQSPTHLIKTRGQQVTLRCSPISGHKSVSWYQQVLGQGPQFIFQYYEKEERGRGNFPDRFSARQFPNYSSELNVNALLLGDSALYLCASSFSLGGDGEKLFFGSGTQLSVL.

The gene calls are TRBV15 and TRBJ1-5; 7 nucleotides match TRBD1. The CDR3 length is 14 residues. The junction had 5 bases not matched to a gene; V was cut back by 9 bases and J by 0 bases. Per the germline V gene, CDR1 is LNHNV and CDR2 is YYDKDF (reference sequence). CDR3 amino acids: CATAGGHSNQPQHF. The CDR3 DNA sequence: TGTGCCACTGCAGGGGGGCATAGCAATCAGCCCCAGCATTTT.

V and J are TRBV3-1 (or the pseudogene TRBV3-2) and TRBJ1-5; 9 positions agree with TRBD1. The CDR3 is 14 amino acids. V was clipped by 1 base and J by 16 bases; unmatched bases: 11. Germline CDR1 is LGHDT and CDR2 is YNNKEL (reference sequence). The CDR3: CASSQASGTGILHF. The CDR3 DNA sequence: TGTGCCAGCAGCCAAGCCTCCGGGACAGGGATCCTTCATTTT.

Here the CDR3 DNA reads TGCGCCAGCAGCCTCCCTACCTCTACCGGGGAGCTGTTTTTT. Its protein is CASSLPTSTGELFF. The J gene is TRBJ2-2, the V gene TRBV5-1, with D uncertain. CDR1 SGHRS and CDR2 YFSETQ come from the germline V gene. V dropped 4 bases and J dropped 5 bases, with 12 bases sitting between them. The CDR3 is 14 residues long.

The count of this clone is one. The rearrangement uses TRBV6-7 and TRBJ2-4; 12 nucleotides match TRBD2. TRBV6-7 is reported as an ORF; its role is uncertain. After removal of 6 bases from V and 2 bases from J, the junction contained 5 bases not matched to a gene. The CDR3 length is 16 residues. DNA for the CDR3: TGTGCCAGCAGGCTAGCGGGGGGGCCCACCAAAAACATTCAGTACTTC. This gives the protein CASRLAGGPTKNIQYF.

CDR3 DNA sequence: TGTGCCATCAGTGGTTCTAATAGCAATCAGCCCCAGCATTTT. This translates into CAISGSNSNQPQHF. This chain joins TRBV10-3 and TRBJ1-5; no reliable D call. The CDR3 has 14 residues. Germline loops: CDR1 ENHRY, CDR2 SYGVKD. Between the trimmed V and J ends, which lost 4 bases and 0 bases, there was a span of 7 bases.

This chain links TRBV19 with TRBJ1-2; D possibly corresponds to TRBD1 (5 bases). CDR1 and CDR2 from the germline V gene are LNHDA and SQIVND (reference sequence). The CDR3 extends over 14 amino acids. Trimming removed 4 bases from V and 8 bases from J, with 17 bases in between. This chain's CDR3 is CASSTDTNTRGYTF. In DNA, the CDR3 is TGTGCCAGTAGTACGGACACCAACACACGGGGCTACACCTTC.

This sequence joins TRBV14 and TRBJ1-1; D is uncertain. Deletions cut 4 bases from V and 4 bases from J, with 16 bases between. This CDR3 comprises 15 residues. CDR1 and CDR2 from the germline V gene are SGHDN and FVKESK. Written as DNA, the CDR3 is TGTGCCAGCAGCCTACTTCTTCCCGGAGGCACTGAAGCTTTCTTT. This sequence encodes CASSLLLPGGTEAFF.

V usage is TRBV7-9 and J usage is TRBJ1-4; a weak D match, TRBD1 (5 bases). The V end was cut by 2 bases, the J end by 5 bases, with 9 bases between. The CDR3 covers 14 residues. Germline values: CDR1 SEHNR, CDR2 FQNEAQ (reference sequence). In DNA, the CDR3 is TGTGCCAGCAGCTTACAGGGCGAAAATGAAAAACTGTTTTTT. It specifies CASSLQGENEKLFF.

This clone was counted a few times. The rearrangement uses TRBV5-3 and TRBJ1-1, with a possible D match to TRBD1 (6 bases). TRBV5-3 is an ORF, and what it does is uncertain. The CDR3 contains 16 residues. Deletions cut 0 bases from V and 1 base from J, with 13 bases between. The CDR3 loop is CARSLGQGKGNTEAFF. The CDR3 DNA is TGTGCCAGAAGCTTGGGCCAGGGGAAGGGGAACACTGAAGCTTTCTTT.

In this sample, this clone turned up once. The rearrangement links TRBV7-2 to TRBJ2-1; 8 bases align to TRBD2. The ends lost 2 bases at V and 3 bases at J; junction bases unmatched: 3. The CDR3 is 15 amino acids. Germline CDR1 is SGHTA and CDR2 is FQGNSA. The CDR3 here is CASSLTGLDYNEQFF. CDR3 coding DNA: TGTGCCAGCAGCTTAACGGGACTAGACTACAATGAGCAGTTCTTC. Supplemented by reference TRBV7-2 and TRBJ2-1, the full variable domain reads GAGVSQSPSNKVTEKGKDVELRCDPISGHTALYWYRQSLGQGLEFLIYFQGNSAPDKSGLPSDRFSAERTGGSVSTLTIQRTQQEDSAVYLCASSLTGLDYNEQFFGPGTRLTVL.